The T cell receptor (beta chain) under discussion was sequenced for a study of blood T cell repertoires in COVID-19. Turning to the study itself: There were acute and convalescent COVID-19 samples, and they came from the United States, Italy and Spain. The analysed material was cDNA or gDNA that came from T cells, B-cell-depleted T cells, or PBMCs.

In the study's own analysis: Nucleated cell number was recorded as an estimate derived from reference gene primer amplification. The table came from immunoSEQ multiplex PCR; TCRdb's copy has only in-frame clones and leaves some out. V and J calls and clone size come straight from that table; D and trimming were deduced from the DNA. The sample has under 200,000 clones, around nine tenths seen once. Sequenced sample: peripheral blood. This clonotype was sampled from a man in his fifties or sixties with acute or convalescent COVID-19.

The chain's CDR3 is CAISERRGGGTDTQYF. The CDR3 region has the DNA TGTGCCATCAGTGAGAGGCGAGGGGGCGGCACAGATACGCAGTATTTT. This chain uses TRBV10-3 with TRBJ2-3; 7 bases match TRBD1. This CDR3 has 16 residues. Per germline, CDR1 ENHRY and CDR2 SYGVKD. Trimming cost V 2 bases and J 1 base; bases outside gene matches: 6.